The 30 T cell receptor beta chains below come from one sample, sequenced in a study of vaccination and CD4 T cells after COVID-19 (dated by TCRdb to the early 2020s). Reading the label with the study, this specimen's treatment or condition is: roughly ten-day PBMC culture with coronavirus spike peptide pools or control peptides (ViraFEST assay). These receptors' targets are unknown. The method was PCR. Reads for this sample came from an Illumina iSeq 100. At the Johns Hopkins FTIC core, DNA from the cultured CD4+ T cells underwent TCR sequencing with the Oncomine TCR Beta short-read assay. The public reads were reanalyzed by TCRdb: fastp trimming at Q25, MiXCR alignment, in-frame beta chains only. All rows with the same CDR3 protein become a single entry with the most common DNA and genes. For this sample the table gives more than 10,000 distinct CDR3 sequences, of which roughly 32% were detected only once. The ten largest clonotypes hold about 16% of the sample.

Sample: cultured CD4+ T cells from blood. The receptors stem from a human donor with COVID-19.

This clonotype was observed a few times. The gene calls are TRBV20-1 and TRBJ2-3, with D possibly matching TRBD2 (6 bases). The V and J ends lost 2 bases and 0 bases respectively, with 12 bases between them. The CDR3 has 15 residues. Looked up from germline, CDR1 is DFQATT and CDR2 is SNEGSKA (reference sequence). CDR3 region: CSARLSGTSTDTQYF. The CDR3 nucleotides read TGCAGTGCTAGACTCTCGGGGACTAGCACAGATACGCAGTATTTT.

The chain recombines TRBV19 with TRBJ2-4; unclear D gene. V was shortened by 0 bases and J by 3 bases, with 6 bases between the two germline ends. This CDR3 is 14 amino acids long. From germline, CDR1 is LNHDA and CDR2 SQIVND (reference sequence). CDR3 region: CASSIEGGKNIQYF. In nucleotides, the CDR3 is TGTGCCAGTAGTATAGAGGGCGGCAAAAACATTCAGTACTTC.

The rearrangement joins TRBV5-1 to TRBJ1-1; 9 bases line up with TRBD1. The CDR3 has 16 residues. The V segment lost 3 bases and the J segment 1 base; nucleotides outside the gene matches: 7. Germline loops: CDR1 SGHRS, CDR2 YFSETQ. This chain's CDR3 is CASSSKTGGANTEAFF. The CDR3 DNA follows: TGCGCCAGCAGCTCCAAAACAGGGGGCGCGAACACTGAAGCTTTCTTT.

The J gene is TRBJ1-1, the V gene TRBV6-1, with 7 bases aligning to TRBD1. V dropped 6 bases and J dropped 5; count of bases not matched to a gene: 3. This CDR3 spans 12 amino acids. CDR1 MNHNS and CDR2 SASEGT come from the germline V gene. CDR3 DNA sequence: TGTGCCAGCAGGACAGGGAGTACTGAAGCTTTCTTT. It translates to CASRTGSTEAFF.

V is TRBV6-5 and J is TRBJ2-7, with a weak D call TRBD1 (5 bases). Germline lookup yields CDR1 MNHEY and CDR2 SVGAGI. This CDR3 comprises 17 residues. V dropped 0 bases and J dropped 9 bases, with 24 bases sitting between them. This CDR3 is CASSYSAPQGGPWSQYF. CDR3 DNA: TGTGCCAGCAGTTACTCCGCCCCGCAGGGTGGACCTTGGTCGCAGTACTTC.

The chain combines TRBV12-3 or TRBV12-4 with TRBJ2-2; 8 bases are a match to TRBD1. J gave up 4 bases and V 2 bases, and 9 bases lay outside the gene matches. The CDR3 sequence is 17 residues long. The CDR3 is CASSLSTGTGFTGELFF. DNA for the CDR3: TGTGCCAGCAGTTTATCCACCGGGACAGGATTCACCGGGGAGCTGTTTTTT.

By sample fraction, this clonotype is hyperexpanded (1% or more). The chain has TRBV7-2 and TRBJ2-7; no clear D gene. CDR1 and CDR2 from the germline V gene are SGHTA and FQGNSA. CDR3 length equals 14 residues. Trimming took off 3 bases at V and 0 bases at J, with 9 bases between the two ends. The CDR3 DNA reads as TGTGCCAGCAGCTTCGGCAGTAGCTCCTACGAGCAGTACTTC. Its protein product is CASSFGSSSYEQYF. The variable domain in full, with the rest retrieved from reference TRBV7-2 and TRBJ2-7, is GAGVSQSPSNKVTEKGKDVELRCDPISGHTALYWYRQSLGQGLEFLIYFQGNSAPDKSGLPSDRFSAERTGGSVSTLTIQRTQQEDSAVYLCASSFGSSSYEQYFGPGTRLTVT.

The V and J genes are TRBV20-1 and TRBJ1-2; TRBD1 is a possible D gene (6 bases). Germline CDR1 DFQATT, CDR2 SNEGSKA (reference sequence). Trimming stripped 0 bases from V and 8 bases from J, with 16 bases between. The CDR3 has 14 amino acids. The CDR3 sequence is CSARDPWTARGYTF. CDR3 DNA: TGCAGTGCTAGAGATCCTTGGACAGCACGCGGCTACACCTTC.

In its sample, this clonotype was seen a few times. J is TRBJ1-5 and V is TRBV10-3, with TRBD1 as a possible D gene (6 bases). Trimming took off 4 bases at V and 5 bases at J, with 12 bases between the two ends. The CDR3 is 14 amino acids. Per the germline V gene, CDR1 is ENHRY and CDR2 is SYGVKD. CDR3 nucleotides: TGTGCCATCAGTGCTCAGGGGACGGATCAGCCCCAGCATTTT. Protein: CAISAQGTDQPQHF.

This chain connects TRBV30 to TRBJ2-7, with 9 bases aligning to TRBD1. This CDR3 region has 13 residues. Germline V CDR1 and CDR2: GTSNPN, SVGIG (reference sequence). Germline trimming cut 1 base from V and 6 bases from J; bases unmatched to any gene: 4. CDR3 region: CAWSAQGALEQYF. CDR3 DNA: TGTGCCTGGAGTGCACAGGGGGCGCTCGAGCAGTACTTC. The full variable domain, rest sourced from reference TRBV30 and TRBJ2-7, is SQTIHQWPATLVQPVGSPLSLECTVEGTSNPNLYWYRQAAGRGLQLLFYSVGIGQISSEVPQNLSASRPQDRQFILSSKKLLLSDSGFYLCAWSAQGALEQYFGPGTRLTVT.

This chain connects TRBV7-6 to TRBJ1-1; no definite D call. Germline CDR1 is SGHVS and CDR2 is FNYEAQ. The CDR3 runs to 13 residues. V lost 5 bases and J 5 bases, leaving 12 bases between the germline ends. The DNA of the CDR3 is TGTGCCAGCAGCGCTAAACGGGAAACTGAAGCTTTCTTT. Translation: CASSAKRETEAFF. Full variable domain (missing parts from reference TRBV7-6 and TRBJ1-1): GAGVSQSPRYKVTKRGQDVALRCDPISGHVSLYWYRQALGQGPEFLTYFNYEAQQDKSGLPNDRFSAERPEGSISTLTIQRTEQRDSAMYRCASSAKRETEAFFGQGTRLTVV.

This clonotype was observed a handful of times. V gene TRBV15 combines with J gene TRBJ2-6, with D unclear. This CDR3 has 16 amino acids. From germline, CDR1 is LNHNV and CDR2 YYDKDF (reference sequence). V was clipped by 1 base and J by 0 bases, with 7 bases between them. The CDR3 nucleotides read TGTGCCACCAGCAGAGGAGGTCCCTCTGGGGCCAACGTCCTGACTTTC. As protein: CATSRGGPSGANVLTF. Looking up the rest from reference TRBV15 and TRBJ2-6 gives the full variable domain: DAMVIQNPRYQVTQFGKPVTLSCSQTLNHNVMYWYQQKSSQAPKLLFHYYDKDFNNEADTPDNFQSRRPNTSFCFLDIRSPGLGDTAMYLCATSRGGPSGANVLTFGAGSRLTVL.

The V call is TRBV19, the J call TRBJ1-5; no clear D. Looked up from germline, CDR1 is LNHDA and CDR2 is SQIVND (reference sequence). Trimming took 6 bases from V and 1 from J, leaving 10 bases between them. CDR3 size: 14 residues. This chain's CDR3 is CASSRRESNQPQHF. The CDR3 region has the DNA TGTGCCAGTAGCCGTAGGGAAAGCAATCAGCCCCAGCATTTT. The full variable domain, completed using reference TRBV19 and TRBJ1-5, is DGGITQSPKYLFRKEGQNVTLSCEQNLNHDAMYWYRQDPGQGLRLIYYSQIVNDFQKGDIAEGYSVSREKKESFPLTVTSAQKNPTAFYLCASSRRESNQPQHFGDGTRLSIL.

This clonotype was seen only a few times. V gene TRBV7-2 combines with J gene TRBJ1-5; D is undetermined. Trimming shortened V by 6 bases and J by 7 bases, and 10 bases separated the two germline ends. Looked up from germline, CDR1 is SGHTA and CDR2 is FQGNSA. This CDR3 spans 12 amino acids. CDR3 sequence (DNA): TGTGCCAGCAGTTCGGGTCCGCAGCCCCAGCATTTT. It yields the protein CASSSGPQPQHF.

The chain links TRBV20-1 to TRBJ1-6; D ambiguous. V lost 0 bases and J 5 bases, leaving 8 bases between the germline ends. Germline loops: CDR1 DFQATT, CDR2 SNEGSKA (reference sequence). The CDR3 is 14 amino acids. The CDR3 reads CSARDSRDNSPLHF. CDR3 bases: TGCAGTGCTAGAGATTCACGGGATAATTCACCCCTCCACTTT.

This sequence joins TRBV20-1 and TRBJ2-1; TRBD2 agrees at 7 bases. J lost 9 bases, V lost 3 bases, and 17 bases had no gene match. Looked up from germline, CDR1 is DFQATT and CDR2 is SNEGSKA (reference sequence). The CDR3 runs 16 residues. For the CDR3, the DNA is TGCAGTGCTAGGGGATCTACTAGCGATCCGATGGGTGAGCAGTTCTTC. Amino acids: CSARGSTSDPMGEQFF.

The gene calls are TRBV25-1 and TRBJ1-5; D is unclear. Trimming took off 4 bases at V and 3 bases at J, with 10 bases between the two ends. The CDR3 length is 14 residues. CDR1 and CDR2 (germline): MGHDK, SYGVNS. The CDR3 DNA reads TGTGCCAGCAGTGGAGACAAGAACAATCAGCCCCAGCATTTT. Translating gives CASSGDKNNQPQHF.

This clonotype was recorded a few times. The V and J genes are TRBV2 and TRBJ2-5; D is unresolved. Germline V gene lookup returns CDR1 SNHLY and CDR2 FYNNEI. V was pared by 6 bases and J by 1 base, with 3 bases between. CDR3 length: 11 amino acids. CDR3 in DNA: TGTGCCAGCAGAACCCAAGAGACCCAGTACTTC. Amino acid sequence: CASRTQETQYF.

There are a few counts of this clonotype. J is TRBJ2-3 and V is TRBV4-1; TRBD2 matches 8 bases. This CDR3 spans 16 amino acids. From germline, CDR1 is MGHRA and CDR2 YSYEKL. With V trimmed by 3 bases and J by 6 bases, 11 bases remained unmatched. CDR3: CASSQALTGGVDTQYF. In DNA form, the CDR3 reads TGCGCCAGCAGCCAGGCCTTGACGGGGGGGGTGGATACGCAGTATTTT.

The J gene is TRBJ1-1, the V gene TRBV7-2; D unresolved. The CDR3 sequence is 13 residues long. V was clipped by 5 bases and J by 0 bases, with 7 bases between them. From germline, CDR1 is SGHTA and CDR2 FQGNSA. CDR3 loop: CASSPPLNTEAFF. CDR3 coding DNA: TGTGCCAGCAGCCCCCCGTTGAACACTGAAGCTTTCTTT.

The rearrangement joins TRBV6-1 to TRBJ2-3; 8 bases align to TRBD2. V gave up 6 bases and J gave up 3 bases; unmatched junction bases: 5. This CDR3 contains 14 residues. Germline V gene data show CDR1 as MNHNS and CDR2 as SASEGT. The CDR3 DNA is TGTGCCAGCAGGGGCGAGCGGGGGACAGATACGCAGTATTTT. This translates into CASRGERGTDTQYF.

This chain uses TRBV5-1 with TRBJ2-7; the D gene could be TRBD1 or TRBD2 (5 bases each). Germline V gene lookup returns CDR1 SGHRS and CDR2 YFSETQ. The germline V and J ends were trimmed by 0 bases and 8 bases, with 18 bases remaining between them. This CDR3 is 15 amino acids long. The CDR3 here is CASSLETPGAAKQYF. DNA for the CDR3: TGCGCCAGCAGCTTGGAAACCCCCGGGGCAGCGAAGCAGTACTTC.

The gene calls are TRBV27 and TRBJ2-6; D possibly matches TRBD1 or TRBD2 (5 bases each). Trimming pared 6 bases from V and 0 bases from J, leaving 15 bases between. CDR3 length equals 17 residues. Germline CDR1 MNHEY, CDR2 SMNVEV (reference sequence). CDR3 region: CASSVRDGTSGANVLTF. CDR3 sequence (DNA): TGTGCCAGCAGCGTCCGGGACGGTACCTCTGGGGCCAACGTCCTGACTTTC.

CDR3 nucleotides: TGTGCCAGCAGCAAATCACGGGCCCAAGCTACGCAGTATTTT. It translates to CASSKSRAQATQYF. J is TRBJ2-3 and V is TRBV7-2; D not resolved. This CDR3 region has 14 residues. Germline CDR1 and CDR2: SGHTA and FQGNSA. V was shortened by 5 bases and J by 8 bases, with 17 bases between the two germline ends.

The CDR3 DNA sequence: TGTGCCAGTAGTACCCCCGGCGCGTCCTCCTACGAGCAGTACTTC. Protein product: CASSTPGASSYEQYF. V usage is TRBV19 and J usage is TRBJ2-7; no definite D call. From germline, CDR1 is LNHDA and CDR2 SQIVND (reference sequence). CDR3 length: 15 residues. The ends were cut back, 4 bases at V and 0 bases at J, with 13 bases in the middle.

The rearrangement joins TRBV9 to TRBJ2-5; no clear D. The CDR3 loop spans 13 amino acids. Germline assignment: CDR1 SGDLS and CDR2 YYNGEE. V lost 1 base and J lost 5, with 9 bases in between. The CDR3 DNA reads TGTGCCAGCAGCGTATCTAATTCGGAGACCCAGTACTTC. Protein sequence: CASSVSNSETQYF.

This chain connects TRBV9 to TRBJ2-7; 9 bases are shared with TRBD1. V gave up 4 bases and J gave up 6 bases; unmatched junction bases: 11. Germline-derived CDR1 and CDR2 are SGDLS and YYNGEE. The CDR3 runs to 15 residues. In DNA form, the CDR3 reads TGTGCCAGCAGCACCCAGTCAGGACAGGGGTCCGAGCAGTACTTC. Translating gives CASSTQSGQGSEQYF.

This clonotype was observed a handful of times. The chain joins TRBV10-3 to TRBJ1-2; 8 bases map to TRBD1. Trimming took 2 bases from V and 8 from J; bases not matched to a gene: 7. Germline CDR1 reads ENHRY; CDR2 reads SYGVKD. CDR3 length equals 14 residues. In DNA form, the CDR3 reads TGTGCCATCAGTGAGACGGACAGGGTGGCCGGCTACACCTTC. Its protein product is CAISETDRVAGYTF.

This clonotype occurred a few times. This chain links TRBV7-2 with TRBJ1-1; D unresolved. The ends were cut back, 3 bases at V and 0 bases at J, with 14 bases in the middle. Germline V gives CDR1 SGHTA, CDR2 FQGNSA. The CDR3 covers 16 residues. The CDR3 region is CASSLAPGRMNTEAFF. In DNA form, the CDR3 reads TGTGCCAGCAGCTTGGCACCGGGCAGGATGAACACTGAAGCTTTCTTT.

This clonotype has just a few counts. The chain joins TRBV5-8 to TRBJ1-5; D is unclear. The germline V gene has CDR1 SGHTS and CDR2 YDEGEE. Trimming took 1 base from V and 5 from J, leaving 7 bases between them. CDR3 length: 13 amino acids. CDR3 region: CASSLRGYQPQHF. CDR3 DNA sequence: TGTGCCAGCAGCTTGCGGGGTTATCAGCCCCAGCATTTT.